The rows below give T cell receptor beta chains drawn from one sample of a study of persistence of HIV-infected CD4 T cells. For these TCRs, the target antigens are not known. Using immunoSEQ multiplex PCR, the repertoire was profiled, and TCRdb retains in-frame clones only, with some absent. The sample lists approximately 39,000 clones; approximately 85% were seen once. Sequenced here: cultured CD4+ T cells from PBMCs, sampled from a patient who received antiretroviral therapy. The origin of the receptors is an adult with HIV. The donor label of this sample is uncertain. CDR3s include the opening cysteine and the closing phenylalanine or tryptophan. D genes are given only for firm matches. Clone size is not always given. Where it is, it says once, few, many or a class for expanded clones.

. | TRBJ1-2 | TRBV6-5 | few | CASSSVTDIDYGYTF | TGTGCCAGCAGTTCAGTGACGGACATCGACTATGGCTACACCTTC
. | TRBJ1-1 | TRBV18 | . | CASSPSSRDTEAFF | TGTGCCAGCTCACCCTCCAGCAGGGACACTGAAGCTTTCTTT
. | TRBJ2-2 | TRBV24-1 | once | CATSGTPAVGELFF | TGTGCCACCTCCGGGACACCGGCAGTCGGGGAGCTGTTTTTT
. | TRBJ1-4 | TRBV4-1 | once | CASSLQGGVNEKLFF | TGCGCCAGCAGCCTCCAGGGAGGGGTTAATGAAAAACTGTTTTTT
TRBD1 | TRBJ2-5 | TRBV14 | . | CASSQGQGGTQETQYF | TGTGCCAGCAGCCAAGGACAGGGTGGGACCCAAGAGACCCAGTACTTC
TRBD1 | TRBJ2-3 | TRBV5-5 | . | CASSLGQGRPDTQYF | TGTGCCAGCAGCTTGGGACAGGGGAGACCAGATACGCAGTATTTT
. | TRBJ1-2 | TRBV30 | . | CAWSVGTAAPYGYTF | TGTGCCTGGAGTGTTGGGACGGCCGCCCCGTATGGCTACACCTTC
. | TRBJ1-5 | TRBV7-3 | . | CASSSYSNQPQHF | TGTGCCAGCAGCTCCTATAGCAATCAGCCCCAGCATTTT
TRBD2 | TRBJ2-3 | TRBV28 | . | CASIKLAGGGDTQYF | TGTGCCAGCATTAAATTAGCGGGGGGAGGTGATACGCAGTATTTT
. | TRBJ1-2 | TRBV19 | . | CASKERDYGYTF | TGTGCCAGTAAGGAGAGAGACTATGGCTACACCTTC
. | TRBJ2-1 | TRBV19 | . | CASSSIATNGRNEQFF | TGTGCCAGTAGTTCGATCGCCACCAACGGGCGCAATGAGCAGTTCTTC
. | TRBJ2-1 | TRBV7-6 | few | CASSLPQREQFF | TGTGCCAGCAGTTTACCTCAAAGGGAACAGTTCTTC
TRBD1 | TRBJ1-5 | TRBV6-6 | . | CASSATGGLLNQPQHF | TGTGCCAGCAGCGCGACAGGGGGCCTACTCAATCAGCCCCAGCATTTT
TRBD2 | TRBJ2-3 | TRBV2 | . | CASSVEGLAFNTQYF | TGTGCCAGCAGTGTAGAGGGACTAGCTTTCAATACGCAGTATTTT
. | TRBJ1-1 | TRBV5-4 | . | CASSVTGYLTEAFF | TGTGCCAGCAGCGTCACCGGGTACCTCACTGAAGCTTTCTTT
. | TRBJ2-2 | TRBV25-1 | once | CASSESGVGTGELFF | TGTGCCAGCAGTGAATCGGGTGTTGGGACCGGGGAGCTGTTTTTT
TRBD1 | TRBJ1-2 | TRBV10-2 | once | CASRSGQARGYTF | TGCGCCAGCAGAAGCGGACAGGCCCGTGGCTACACCTTC
. | TRBJ1-1 | TRBV2 | . | CASSFRDNQAFF | TGTGCCAGCAGCTTCCGGGACAATCAAGCTTTCTTT
. | TRBJ1-5 | TRBV18 | . | CASSPGGNQPQHF | TGTGCCAGCTCACCGGGGGGTAATCAGCCCCAGCATTTT
. | TRBJ1-6 | TRBV21-1 | . | CASTDPPGERSSPLHF | TGTGCCAGCACCGATCCTCCGGGGGAAAGGAGTTCACCCCTCCACTTT
. | TRBJ2-1 | TRBV2 | once | CASSEGQAYNEQFF | TGTGCCAGCAGTGAAGGACAGGCCTACAATGAGCAGTTCTTC
. | TRBJ2-3 | TRBV24-1 | . | CATSDRNKADTQYF | TGTGCCACCAGTGATCGTAACAAGGCAGATACGCAGTATTTT
TRBD2 | TRBJ2-3 | TRBV29-1 | . | CSVESGRGTDTQYF | TGCAGCGTTGAGTCCGGGAGGGGCACAGATACGCAGTATTTT
. | TRBJ2-6 | TRBV5-3 | . | CARSSGTSELSGANVLTF | TGTGCCAGAAGCTCCGGGACCTCGGAGCTCTCTGGGGCCAACGTCCTGACTTTC
TRBD1 | TRBJ1-1 | TRBV7-3 | . | CASSTGQGWSEVAFF | TGTGCCAGCAGCACGGGACAGGGCTGGTCGGAGGTCGCTTTCTTT
. | TRBJ1-1 | TRBV6-4 | . | CASRNSNRDTEAFF | TGTGCCAGCAGAAACTCAAACAGGGACACTGAAGCTTTCTTT
. | TRBJ1-3 | TRBV4-1 | . | CASSQGTSKDTIYF | TGCGCCAGCAGCCAAGGCACCTCCAAGGACACCATATATTTT
. | TRBJ1-5 | TRBV2 | . | CATLPRGGQSAPAF | TGTGCCACCCTGCCACGGGGAGGGCAATCAGCCCCAGCATTT
. | TRBJ2-1 | TRBV6-2/TRBV6-3 | . | CASSSDSYNEQFF | TGTGCCAGCAGCTCAGACAGCTACAATGAGCAGTTCTTC
. | TRBJ1-2 | TRBV12-3/TRBV12-4 | . | CASSLSGGAAF | TGTGCCAGCAGCCTTTCGGGAGGGGCCGCCTTC
. | TRBJ1-6 | TRBV5-1 | . | CASSFDNANSPLHF | TGCGCCAGCAGCTTTGACAACGCTAATTCACCCCTCCACTTT
TRBD1 | TRBJ2-1 | TRBV10-3 | once | CATHRDREYNEQFF | TGTGCCACGCACCGGGACAGGGAATACAATGAGCAGTTCTTC
. | TRBJ1-3 | TRBV30 | . | CAWSPSGNTIYF | TGTGCCTGGAGTCCGTCCGGAAACACCATATATTTT
. | TRBJ1-6 | TRBV5-1 | . | CASSYGSSYNSPLHF | TGCGCCAGCAGCTATGGCAGCTCCTATAATTCACCCCTCCACTTT
. | TRBJ2-3 | TRBV4-1 | . | CASSLRKTDTQYF | TGCGCCAGCAGCCTGCGAAAAACAGATACGCAGTATTTT
. | TRBJ1-6 | TRBV19 | . | CASSPSRANSPLHF | TGTGCCAGTAGCCCATCCCGGGCCAATTCACCCCTCCACTTT
. | TRBJ2-7 | TRBV3-1/TRBV3-2 | . | CASSQDRTLKQYF | TGTGCCAGCAGCCAAGATCGGACCCTCAAGCAGTACTTC
. | TRBJ1-4 | TRBV7-3 | . | CASSLMRTGNEKLFF | TGTGCCAGCAGCTTAATGCGGACGGGAAATGAAAAACTGTTTTTT
. | TRBJ1-3 | TRBV19 | . | CATESGQVFSGNTIYF | TGTGCCACCGAATCGGGACAAGTCTTCTCTGGAAACACCATATATTTT
TRBD1 | TRBJ1-5 | TRBV19 | once | CASSTRGSSNQPQHF | TGTGCCAGTAGTACCAGGGGGTCGAGCAATCAGCCCCAGCATTTT
TRBD2 | TRBJ2-7 | TRBV5-1 | . | CASSLTSGPYEQYF | TGCGCCAGCAGCTTAACTAGCGGACCATACGAGCAGTACTTC
TRBD2 | TRBJ2-5 | TRBV30 | . | CAWSVAGGSLETQYF | TGTGCCTGGAGTGTAGCGGGGGGTAGTTTAGAGACCCAGTACTTC
. | TRBJ1-3 | TRBV9 | . | CASSVEGFFSGNTIYF | TGTGCCAGCAGCGTAGAGGGGTTCTTCTCTGGAAACACCATATATTTT
TRBD1 | TRBJ1-1 | TRBV5-1 | . | CASSPGQSGTEAFF | TGCGCCAGCAGCCCGGGACAGTCAGGGACTGAAGCTTTCTTT
TRBD2 | TRBJ2-1 | TRBV6-5 | . | CASSYPAGRGNEQFF | TGTGCCAGCAGTTACCCAGCGGGGCGGGGGAATGAGCAGTTCTTC
TRBD1 | TRBJ1-1 | TRBV3-1/TRBV3-2 | few | CASSDPGQGGITEAFF | TGTGCCAGCAGCGATCCGGGACAGGGAGGAATCACTGAAGCTTTCTTT